The next 21 T cell receptor beta chains were all read from a single sample in a study of vaccination and CD4 T cells after COVID-19. For these TCRs, the target antigens are not known. Specified treatment: approximately nine-day PBMC culture with coronavirus spike peptide pools or control peptides (ViraFEST assay). The assay that was used to sequence DNA from cultured CD4+ T cells was the Oncomine TCR Beta short-read assay. TCRdb ran MiXCR on the PCR reads and lists one entry per CDR3 protein. Among around 26,000 distinct CDR3 sequences listed, approximately 37% were seen once. The sample consisted of CD4+ T cells from blood, cultured in vitro. These receptors all come from a human donor who had recovered from COVID-19.

This clonotype came up a few times. V gene TRBV20-1 combines with J gene TRBJ1-6; 9 bases map to TRBD1. This CDR3 spans 13 amino acids. The V gene's germline CDR1 is DFQATT and CDR2 SNEGSKA (reference sequence). The J segment lost 9 bases and the V segment lost 6 bases, leaving 6 bases of the junction unmatched. The CDR3 spells CSATGTGSSPLHF. The CDR3 bases are TGCAGTGCAACCGGGACAGGGAGTTCACCCCTCCACTTT.

The chain recombines TRBV5-1 with TRBJ2-7, with D uncertain. This CDR3 spans 13 amino acids. Trimming shortened V by 0 bases and J by 3 bases, and 7 bases separated the two germline ends. CDR1 is SGHRS, CDR2 YFSETQ, per germline. CDR3 in amino acids: CASSLGENYEQYF. The CDR3 DNA follows: TGCGCCAGCAGCTTGGGCGAGAACTACGAGCAGTACTTC.

This sequence joins TRBV6-1 and TRBJ1-3; 7 bases align to TRBD1. The V and J ends lost 8 bases and 0 bases, in that order; junction bases with no gene match: 7. The CDR3 spans 15 residues. Germline V gives CDR1 MNHNS, CDR2 SASEGT. The DNA of the CDR3 is TGTGCCAGCTCCAAGGGACAGATCTCTGGAAACACCATATATTTT. Encoded protein: CASSKGQISGNTIYF.

The J gene is TRBJ2-2, the V gene TRBV4-2; D unresolved. This CDR3 has 17 residues. Germline V gene sequence: CDR1 LGHNA, CDR2 YNFKEQ. Trimming cost V 0 bases and J 6 bases, with 17 bases left between them. The CDR3 DNA follows: TGTGCCAGCAGCCAAGATTCCGGCCGACCCGTGTCCGGGGAGCTGTTTTTT. It is translated as CASSQDSGRPVSGELFF.

This sequence joins TRBV7-3 and TRBJ2-3, with 8 positions matching TRBD2. This CDR3 is 17 amino acids long. Germline assignment: CDR1 SGHTA and CDR2 FQGTGA. The V and J ends lost 4 bases and 0 bases, in that order; junction bases with no gene match: 9. The CDR3 sequence is CASSSPSRGGSTDTQYF. The CDR3 coding sequence is TGTGCCAGCAGCTCACCCTCTCGCGGGGGGAGCACAGATACGCAGTATTTT.

This chain uses TRBV10-2 with TRBJ1-5; D not certain. Germline V gives CDR1 WSHSY, CDR2 SAAADI. V dropped 5 bases and J dropped 0 bases, with 17 bases sitting between them. CDR3 length: 17 amino acids. The CDR3 coding sequence is TGCGCCAGCAGTCCCTATCGGGCCAGTAATAGCAATCAGCCCCAGCATTTT. Residues: CASSPYRASNSNQPQHF.

In its sample, this clonotype was seen a few times. V gene TRBV6-1 combines with J gene TRBJ1-1; 10 nucleotides line up with TRBD1. With 6 bases clipped from V and 7 bases from J, the junction kept 11 bases outside the gene matches. This CDR3 has 15 amino acids. Germline V gene sequence: CDR1 MNHNS, CDR2 SASEGT. This CDR3 reads CASSRQGAQRGEAFF. The DNA of the CDR3 is TGTGCCAGCAGCCGACAGGGGGCGCAGAGGGGTGAAGCTTTCTTT.

The chain carries TRBV5-1 and TRBJ2-1, with 8 bases lining up with TRBD2. After removal of 4 bases from V and 5 bases from J, the junction contained 8 bases not matched to a gene. The CDR3 has 15 residues. In germline, CDR1 is SGHRS, CDR2 YFSETQ. CDR3 region: CASSPNPTSDNEQFF. CDR3 sequence (DNA): TGCGCCAGCAGCCCAAACCCGACTAGCGACAATGAGCAGTTCTTC.

This clonotype was detected a few times. The genes are TRBV7-2 and TRBJ1-1; no clear D. The CDR3 covers 12 residues. The germline V gene has CDR1 SGHTA and CDR2 FQGNSA. Between the trimmed V and J ends, which lost 5 bases and 5 bases, there was a span of 9 bases. CDR3 coding DNA: TGTGCCAGCAGCGTTAAGGAAACTGAAGCTTTCTTT. Translation: CASSVKETEAFF.

V and J are TRBV7-2 and TRBJ2-3; the D gene could be TRBD1 or TRBD2 (6 bases each). Trimming took 0 bases from V and 5 from J, leaving 9 bases between them. CDR3 size: 14 residues. Per germline, CDR1 SGHTA and CDR2 FQGNSA. This chain's CDR3 is CASSLAGGIDTQYF. CDR3 sequence (DNA): TGTGCCAGCAGCTTAGCGGGGGGCATAGATACGCAGTATTTT.

This chain joins TRBV6-5 and TRBJ1-1; D remains ambiguous. Germline CDR1 MNHEY, CDR2 SVGAGI. The V end was cut by 4 bases, the J end by 0 bases, with 12 bases between. The CDR3 is 15 residues long. The CDR3 protein is CASSFRKSLNTEAFF. The DNA of the CDR3 is TGTGCCAGCAGTTTCCGTAAGAGTTTGAACACTGAAGCTTTCTTT.

The chain carries TRBV5-1 and TRBJ1-2; D might be TRBD1 (5 bases). The CDR3 loop spans 13 amino acids. Germline CDR1 is SGHRS and CDR2 is YFSETQ. V was trimmed by 0 bases and J by 9 bases, leaving 12 bases between them. DNA for the CDR3: TGCGCCAGCAGCTTGGGAGGGGTGCGGAGCTACACCTTC. Translation: CASSLGGVRSYTF. The complete variable domain, with remaining parts taken from reference TRBV5-1 and TRBJ1-2, reads KAGVTQTPRYLIKTRGQQVTLSCSPISGHRSVSWYQQTPGQGLQFLFEYFSETQRNKGNFPGRFSGRQFSNSRSEMNVSTLELGDSALYLCASSLGGVRSYTFGSGTRLTVV.

This clonotype was recorded once. The gene calls are TRBV18 and TRBJ2-7; D gene ambiguous. This CDR3 is built from 11 residues. Trimming left V 4 bases short and J 2 bases short, with 3 bases between. CDR1 is KGHSH, CDR2 LQKENI, per germline. CDR3 DNA: TGTGCCAGCTCACACACCTACGAGCAGTACTTC. It is translated as CASSHTYEQYF.

The V call is TRBV24-1, the J call TRBJ2-3; 8 nucleotides line up with TRBD1. The CDR3 loop spans 17 amino acids. Per the germline V gene, CDR1 is KGHDR and CDR2 is SFDVKD. The V gene end was trimmed by 5 bases and the J gene end by 2 bases; junction bases not matched to a gene: 11. The CDR3 DNA reads TGTGCCACCAGTGCCCTCGGACAGGGAAGGGCCACAGATACGCAGTATTTT. Residues: CATSALGQGRATDTQYF.

The chain is built from TRBV9 and TRBJ1-6; the match to TRBD1 covers 9 bases. The CDR3 is 15 residues long. Germline values: CDR1 SGDLS, CDR2 YYNGEE. V lost 4 bases to trimming and J lost 7 bases; unmatched junction nucleotides: 6. CDR3 DNA: TGTGCCAGCAGCCCTGGACAGGGGAAGAATTCACCCCTCCACTTT. Translation gives CASSPGQGKNSPLHF.

The gene calls are TRBV4-3 and TRBJ2-7; 9 nucleotides match TRBD2. V lost 4 bases to trimming and J lost 1 base; unmatched junction nucleotides: 2. The CDR3 spans 14 residues. The germline gives CDR1 LGHNA, CDR2 YSLEER. For the CDR3, the DNA is TGCGCCAGCAGCCCGCGGGGGGGTTCCTACGAGCAGTACTTC. Translated: CASSPRGGSYEQYF.

The chain carries TRBV10-3 and TRBJ2-1; 14 bases are shared with TRBD2. With 0 bases clipped from V and 0 bases from J, the junction kept 1 base outside the gene matches. The CDR3 length is 18 residues. Per germline, CDR1 ENHRY and CDR2 SYGVKD. This CDR3 reads CAISESTSGRVSYNEQFF. The CDR3 DNA reads TGTGCCATCAGTGAGTCGACTAGCGGGAGGGTCTCCTACAATGAGCAGTTCTTC.

The rearrangement links TRBV11-2 to TRBJ1-6; D remains ambiguous. Trimming shortened V by 4 bases and J by 7 bases, and 8 bases separated the two germline ends. In germline, CDR1 is SGHAT, CDR2 FQNNGV. The CDR3 loop spans 13 amino acids. The CDR3 DNA sequence: TGTGCCAGCAGCTCCCGACGGAATTCACCCCTCCACTTT. Protein product: CASSSRRNSPLHF.

This clonotype was observed a handful of times. This chain uses TRBV19 with TRBJ1-5; 10 positions match TRBD1. Germline V gene data show CDR1 as LNHDA and CDR2 as SQIVND (reference sequence). The CDR3 consists of 15 residues. After removal of 6 bases from V and 5 bases from J, the junction contained 7 bases not matched to a gene. The DNA for the CDR3 is TGTGCCAGTAGCCGTACTGGGACAGGGGATCAGCCCCAGCATTTT. Its translation is CASSRTGTGDQPQHF.

Only a few counts were recorded for this clonotype. The rearrangement joins TRBV20-1 to TRBJ1-3; TRBD1 agrees at 11 bases. CDR3 size: 14 residues. V dropped 5 bases and J dropped 1; count of bases not matched to a gene: 1. In germline, CDR1 is DFQATT, CDR2 SNEGSKA (reference sequence). CDR3 region: CSAWDRGSGNTIYF. CDR3 DNA: TGCAGTGCTTGGGACAGGGGGTCTGGAAACACCATATATTTT.

This chain joins TRBV6-1 and TRBJ1-6; perhaps TRBD1 as D (5 bases). Germline V CDR1 and CDR2: MNHNS, SASEGT. This CDR3 region has 17 residues. V was cut by 6 bases and J by 5 bases, with 20 bases left in between. The CDR3 region has the DNA TGTGCCAGCAGGCCCATGGGGGGAATGGCCCATAATTCACCCCTCCACTTT. Amino acid sequence: CASRPMGGMAHNSPLHF.